This T cell receptor beta chain was captured by sequencing in a study of blood T cell repertoires in COVID-19. Overall study context: Spain, Italy and the United States supplied samples that represented acute and convalescent COVID-19. PBMCs, B-cell-depleted T cells, or T cells were the source of the cDNA or gDNA that made up the material.

The CDR3 consists of 15 residues. CDR1 SGDLS and CDR2 YYNGEE come from the germline V gene. Losses at the gene ends were 2 bases for V and 5 bases for J; bases not matched to a gene: 2. In the original workflow: Amplifying reference gene primers gave estimates of nucleated cell counts. Profiled with immunoSEQ multiplex PCR; TCRdb holds only in-frame clones, not every one. That table furnishes V, J and clone size, whereas the DNA furnished D and trimming. This table holds 200,000 to 250,000 clones, approximately 77% found once. The sample taken for sequencing was peripheral blood. The receptor was isolated from an elderly woman with acute or convalescent COVID-19. The chain carries TRBV9 and TRBJ2-2; 11 bases map to TRBD2. CDR3 loop: CASSVSGGATGELFF. The CDR3 DNA reads as TGTGCCAGCAGCGTTAGCGGGGGGGCGACCGGGGAGCTGTTTTTT.